The source of this T cell receptor (beta chain) is a study of T cell changes during pregnancy in multiple sclerosis. The repertoire was sequenced with immunoSEQ multiplex PCR; TCRdb's copy has only in-frame clones and lacks some. The sample has about 32,000 clones; around 90% are singletons. J lost 6 bases, V lost 7 bases, and 6 bases had no gene match. Germline assignment: CDR1 LNHDA and CDR2 SQIVND (reference sequence). The CDR3 has 16 residues. The sample consisted of CD4+ T cells from peripheral blood mononuclear cells, taken after pregnancy. The chain uses TRBV19 and TRBJ2-1; 16 nucleotides align to TRBD2. This receptor was identified in a female donor in good health, enrolled as a control in a pregnancy study. Here the CDR3 DNA reads TGTGCCAGTATGTCGGGGACTAGCGGGAGGGCCAATGAGCAGTTCTTC. Translating it yields CASMSGTSGRANEQFF.